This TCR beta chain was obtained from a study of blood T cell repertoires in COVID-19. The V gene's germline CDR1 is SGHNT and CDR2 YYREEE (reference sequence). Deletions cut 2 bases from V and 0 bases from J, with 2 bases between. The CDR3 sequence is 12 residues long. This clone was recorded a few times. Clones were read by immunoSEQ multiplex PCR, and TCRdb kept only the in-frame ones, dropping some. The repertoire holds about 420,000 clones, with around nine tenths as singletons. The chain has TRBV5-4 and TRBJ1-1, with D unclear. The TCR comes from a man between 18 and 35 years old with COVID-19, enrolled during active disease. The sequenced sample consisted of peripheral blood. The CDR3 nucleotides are TGTGCCAGCAGCTTCATGAACACTGAAGCTTTCTTT. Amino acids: CASSFMNTEAFF. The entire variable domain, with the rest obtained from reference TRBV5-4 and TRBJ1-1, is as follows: ETGVTQSPTHLIKTRGQQVTLRCSSQSGHNTVSWYQQALGQGPQFIFQYYREEENGRGNFPPRFSGLQFPNYSSELNVNALELDDSALYLCASSFMNTEAFFGQGTRLTVV.